Below, one TCR beta chain is given with its context. This specimen belongs to a study of cytomegalovirus exposure and HLA in healthy donors. Method: immunoSEQ multiplex PCR; TCRdb's copy keeps in-frame clones and lacks some. The sample has about 110,000 clones, roughly 88% seen once. V shed 1 base and J 8 bases; nucleotides not matched to a gene: 5. The germline V gene has CDR1 SGDLS and CDR2 YYNGEE. The CDR3 is 14 residues long. The specimen sequenced was PBMCs. The receptor was derived from a woman aged 18 to 35 in good health and CMV-seronegative. The chain joins TRBV9 to TRBJ2-3; 9 positions match TRBD2. CDR3 in amino acids: CASSVSGGQVTQYF. The CDR3 region has the DNA TGTGCCAGCAGCGTAAGCGGGGGGCAAGTTACGCAGTATTTT.